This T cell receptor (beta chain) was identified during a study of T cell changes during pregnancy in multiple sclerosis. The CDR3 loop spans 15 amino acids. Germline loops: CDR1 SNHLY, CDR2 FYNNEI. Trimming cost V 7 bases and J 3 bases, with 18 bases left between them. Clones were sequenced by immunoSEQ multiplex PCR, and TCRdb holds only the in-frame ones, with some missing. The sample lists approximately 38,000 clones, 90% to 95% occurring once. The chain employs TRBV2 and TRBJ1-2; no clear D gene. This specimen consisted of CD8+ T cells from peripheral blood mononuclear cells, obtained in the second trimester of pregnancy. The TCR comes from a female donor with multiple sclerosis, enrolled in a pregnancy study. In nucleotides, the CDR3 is TGTGCCAGCAACCTTTATGGCGGGGTTGACTATGGCTACACCTTC. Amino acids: CASNLYGGVDYGYTF.